This TCR beta chain was sequenced during a study of T cells in Graves' hyperthyroidism and ophthalmopathy. The TCR beta CDR3 regions underwent amplification using RNA transcripts as the source. HTBI primers were the set used in a first-round RT-PCR of the TCR CDR3. MiXCR, run by TCRdb on the multiplex PCR reads, gives a single entry per CDR3 protein. The data hold around 690,000 distinct CDR3 sequences, with 17% observed a single time. Patients with uncontrolled infections, other autoimmune diseases, pregnancy or lactation were excluded. This CDR3 is built from 16 residues. V lost 5 bases and J 2 bases, leaving 16 bases between the germline ends. CDR1 is SGHAT and CDR2 is FQDESV in the germline V gene (reference sequence).

The sequencing sample was made of blood. The receptor's source is a man aged 50 or older with Graves' hyperthyroidism. V gene TRBV11-1 combines with J gene TRBJ1-3, with a tentative D call TRBD1 (6 bases). CDR3 sequence: CASSRFGTSTGNTIYF. Written as DNA, the CDR3 is TGTGCCAGCAGCCGCTTCGGGACATCAACTGGAAACACCATATATTTT.